At least ten counts were recorded for the clone carrying this T cell receptor (beta chain). These data come from a study of T-cell reconstitution after alpha-beta-depleted transplantation in children. This sample's TCRbeta library carried unique molecular identifier barcodes. TCRdb ran MiXCR on the PCR reads and lists one entry per CDR3 protein. This table has approximately 400,000 distinct CDR3 sequences, roughly a tenth appearing once. Germline V lookup: CDR1 SGHRS, CDR2 YFSETQ. This CDR3 region has 16 residues. The V gene lost 0 bases and the J gene lost 0 bases, with 7 bases spanning the gap. The chain is built from TRBV5-1 and TRBJ1-6, with D unclear. The sample here was PBMCs from the stem cell graft donor, taken from the stem cell graft. The origin of this receptor is a human donor who donated a stem cell graft to a child with acute myeloid leukemia. CDR3 amino acids: CASSLADTSYNSPLHF. CDR3 in DNA: TGCGCCAGCAGCTTGGCAGATACCTCCTATAATTCACCCCTCCACTTT.